The 23 T cell receptor beta chains below were found in one sample sequenced in a study of regulatory T cells in long-lasting Graves disease. Building of the TCR beta libraries involved iRepertoire HTBI primers and Arm-PCR of CDR3 regions. One entry per CDR3 protein results from TCRdb running MiXCR on the multiplex PCR reads. In the table there are some 440,000 distinct CDR3 sequences, around 20% of which are singletons. Stated time point: persistent/refractory GD, antithyroid drugs over 5 years with positive TRAb. The authors made the TCR library using RNA they extracted from PBMCs. The sample was peripheral blood mononuclear cells (PBMCs), taken when the disease was refractory, from a patient treated with antithyroid drugs. The receptors shown here come from a female donor with Graves disease.

The sample holds a few counts of this clonotype. The chain employs TRBV7-9 and TRBJ1-1; D may be TRBD1 (6 bases). V was shortened by 2 bases and J by 1 base, with 11 bases between the two germline ends. The CDR3 runs 15 residues. Germline V gene lookup returns CDR1 SEHNR and CDR2 FQNEAQ (reference sequence). As DNA, the CDR3 is TGTGCCAGCAGCTTACAGGGGTTGGCGAACACTGAAGCTTTCTTT. It specifies CASSLQGLANTEAFF.

This clonotype was detected a few times. The V call is TRBV20-1, the J call TRBJ1-1, with D possibly matching TRBD1 (6 bases). This CDR3 has 15 residues. Germline CDR1 reads DFQATT; CDR2 reads SNEGSKA (reference sequence). The V and J ends lost 3 bases and 1 base respectively, with 15 bases between them. The CDR3 loop is CSASWGDTPNTEAFF. The CDR3, as DNA: TGCAGTGCTAGTTGGGGGGACACACCGAACACTGAAGCTTTCTTT.

V is TRBV12-3 or TRBV12-4 and J is TRBJ2-6; D is undetermined. V was cut by 7 bases and J by 2 bases, with 12 bases left in between. This CDR3 is 15 amino acids long. The CDR3 DNA is TGTGCCAGCACCCCAAACCTGGCTGGGGCCAACGTCCTGACTTTC. It encodes CASTPNLAGANVLTF.

By its share, this clonotype is medium-sized (0.01 to 0.1%). The V and J genes are TRBV7-9 and TRBJ1-2; D is unresolved. The CDR3 extends over 14 amino acids. Deletions cut 5 bases from V and 6 bases from J, with 16 bases between. The germline gives CDR1 SEHNR, CDR2 FQNEAQ (reference sequence). CDR3 loop: CASSPPTSRDGYTF. CDR3 DNA sequence: TGTGCCAGCAGCCCCCCCACGAGTAGGGATGGCTACACCTTC.

This clonotype showed up just a few times. The CDR3 region has the DNA TGTGCCACCTGGGGGCGGAGGAACACTGAAGCTTTCTTT. Translating it yields CATWGRRNTEAFF. The chain carries TRBV27 and TRBJ1-1; D may be TRBD1 (6 bases). Germline CDR1 and CDR2: MNHEY and SMNVEV (reference sequence). The CDR3 contains 13 residues. The V end lost 10 bases, the J end lost 1 base, and 13 bases lay between the germline ends.

This chain uses TRBV6-5 with TRBJ2-6; a possible D gene is TRBD1 (6 bases). Trimming took off 3 bases at V and 1 base at J, with 13 bases between the two ends. The CDR3 sequence is 17 residues long. Per germline, CDR1 MNHEY and CDR2 SVGAGI. CDR3 residues: CASSYRQGLSGANVLTF. Here the CDR3 DNA reads TGTGCCAGCAGTTATAGGCAGGGGCTTTCTGGGGCCAACGTCCTGACTTTC.

The V call is TRBV5-5, the J call TRBJ2-6, with a tentative D call TRBD2 (6 bases). Trimming removed 1 base at V and 4 bases at J, with 15 bases between. This CDR3 comprises 17 residues. Germline V gene lookup returns CDR1 SGHKS and CDR2 YYEKEE (reference sequence). The CDR3 is CASSLTPWDSGANVLTF. The CDR3 DNA is TGTGCCAGCAGCTTGACGCCGTGGGACTCGGGGGCCAACGTCCTGACTTTC.

This clonotype showed up many times. This chain uses TRBV29-1 with TRBJ1-2; a weak D match, TRBD1 (5 bases). The CDR3 is 14 residues long. Germline V gene data show CDR1 as SQVTM and CDR2 as ANQGSEA. V was trimmed by 5 bases and J by 4 bases, leaving 17 bases between them. Written as DNA, the CDR3 is TGCAGCGTTAAAAGGACCCTTGGGGCCTATGGCTACACCTTC. Translation: CSVKRTLGAYGYTF.

This clonotype appeared many times. This chain joins TRBV11-2 and TRBJ2-7; possible D gene TRBD2, 6 bases. Looked up from germline, CDR1 is SGHAT and CDR2 is FQNNGV. With 0 bases removed from V and 7 bases from J, the gap between germline ends came to 10 bases. The CDR3 loop spans 13 amino acids. CDR3 amino acids: CASSLDWGVEQYF. CDR3 nucleotides: TGTGCCAGCAGCTTAGATTGGGGGGTGGAGCAGTACTTC.

There are a few counts of this clonotype. The CDR3 DNA follows: TGTGCCTGGAGTGCAGGGGGGAAACAGCCCCAGCATTTT. It specifies CAWSAGGKQPQHF. The chain joins TRBV30 to TRBJ1-5; 7 nucleotides match TRBD1. Trimming at V came to 1 base and at J to 7 bases, leaving 4 bases not matched to a gene. The CDR3 consists of 13 residues. The germline V gene encodes CDR1 GTSNPN and CDR2 SVGIG (reference sequence). Full variable domain (rest looked up from reference TRBV30 and TRBJ1-5): SQTIHQWPATLVQPVGSPLSLECTVEGTSNPNLYWYRQAAGRGLQLLFYSVGIGQISSEVPQNLSASRPQDRQFILSSKKLLLSDSGFYLCAWSAGGKQPQHFGDGTRLSIL.

The genes are TRBV24-1 and TRBJ2-3; D is undetermined. The germline gives CDR1 KGHDR, CDR2 SFDVKD. The ends were cut back, 3 bases at V and 7 bases at J, with 7 bases in the middle. The CDR3 consists of 12 residues. The CDR3 spells CATSDRPNTQYF. As DNA, the CDR3 is TGTGCCACCAGTGATAGACCTAATACGCAGTATTTT.

This clonotype has ten or more counts. The chain is built from TRBV27 and TRBJ1-5; perhaps TRBD1 as D (6 bases). CDR3 length: 15 residues. Germline V gives CDR1 MNHEY, CDR2 SMNVEV (reference sequence). Trimming removed 6 bases from V and 1 base from J, with 13 bases in between. CDR3 loop: CASRRGTTSNQPQHF. CDR3 in DNA: TGTGCCAGCAGAAGGGGGACTACCAGCAATCAGCCCCAGCATTTT.

This clonotype occurred many times. The chain is built from TRBV9 and TRBJ2-5; TRBD2 matches 10 bases. CDR3 length: 16 residues. V shed 4 bases and J 5 bases; nucleotides not matched to a gene: 11. Germline V gives CDR1 SGDLS, CDR2 YYNGEE. CDR3 amino acids: CASSSRAGGPLETQYF. CDR3 DNA sequence: TGTGCCAGCAGCTCTAGAGCGGGAGGGCCTTTGGAGACCCAGTACTTC.

The chain carries TRBV6-1 and TRBJ2-2, with 12 nucleotides matching TRBD2. V was clipped by 3 bases and J by 0 bases; unmatched bases: 5. CDR3 length equals 18 residues. Germline V lookup: CDR1 MNHNS, CDR2 SASEGT. The CDR3 DNA reads as TGTGCCAGCAGTGACCTAGCGGGAGGGTTCCCGAACACCGGGGAGCTGTTTTTT. Its translation: CASSDLAGGFPNTGELFF.

In its sample, this clonotype was seen many times. The CDR3 sequence is CASSFGQTGELFF. The CDR3 nucleotides are TGTGCCAGCAGCTTCGGGCAGACCGGGGAGCTGTTTTTT. This sequence joins TRBV11-2 and TRBJ2-2; unclear D gene. CDR3 length: 13 amino acids. Looked up from germline, CDR1 is SGHAT and CDR2 is FQNNGV. V lost 3 bases, J lost 5 bases, and 7 bases lay in between.

This clonotype was seen repeatedly, ten times or more. The chain recombines TRBV6-1 with TRBJ2-7, with D unresolved. The CDR3 loop spans 12 amino acids. V shed 11 bases and J shed 1 base, with 12 bases lying between them. Germline V gene data show CDR1 as MNHNS and CDR2 as SASEGT. CDR3 protein: CAVAGVSYEQYF. The CDR3 region has the DNA TGTGCCGTAGCCGGCGTATCCTACGAGCAGTACTTC.

There are many counts of this clonotype. The CDR3 sequence: CASRDSTGHNSPLHF. CDR3 coding DNA: TGTGCCAGCAGAGACAGTACAGGCCATAATTCACCCCTCCACTTT. The rearrangement joins TRBV28 to TRBJ1-6, with a weak D call TRBD1 (5 bases). This CDR3 has 15 residues. Germline lookup yields CDR1 MDHEN and CDR2 SYDVKM. V gave up 6 bases and J gave up 5 bases, with 14 bases separating them.

The rearrangement links TRBV10-2 to TRBJ2-6; D unresolved. Looked up from germline, CDR1 is WSHSY and CDR2 is SAAADI. V shed 10 bases and J shed 0 bases, with 7 bases lying between them. The CDR3 has 13 amino acids. CDR3 region: CATSASGANVLTF. The CDR3 nucleotides are TGCGCCACCTCGGCCTCTGGGGCCAACGTCCTGACTTTC.

The rearrangement uses TRBV20-1 and TRBJ2-3; D call uncertain. Trimming left V 5 bases short and J 0 bases short, with 9 bases between. The germline gives CDR1 DFQATT, CDR2 SNEGSKA (reference sequence). The CDR3 is made up of 13 amino acids. The CDR3 loop reads CSAQMTSTDTQYF. The CDR3 region has the DNA TGCAGTGCTCAGATGACAAGCACAGATACGCAGTATTTT.

This chain joins TRBV19 and TRBJ2-7; D gene unclear. Per germline, CDR1 LNHDA and CDR2 SQIVND (reference sequence). The CDR3 extends over 12 amino acids. The V end was cut by 7 bases, the J end by 5 bases, with 12 bases between. In nucleotides, the CDR3 is TGTGCCAGTAACTCTCCTTTCAACGAGCAGTACTTC. It is translated as CASNSPFNEQYF.

As concerns this clonotype: This may be a read error: a much more frequent sequence differs by one nucleotide. The rearrangement uses TRBV6-2 or TRBV6-3 and TRBJ2-7; no clear D gene. V lost 5 bases to trimming and J lost 0 bases, with 11 bases between them. This CDR3 region has 14 residues. The germline V gene encodes CDR1 MNHEY and CDR2 SVGEGT. CDR3 coding DNA: TGTGCCAGCAGTGCTTTGGCGGTCTCCTACGAGCAGTACTTC. This sequence encodes CASSALAVSYEQYF.

A few counts support this clonotype. The chain recombines TRBV29-1 with TRBJ2-2; 7 nucleotides align to TRBD1. With 0 bases clipped from V and 6 bases from J, the junction kept 7 bases outside the gene matches. Germline CDR1 reads SQVTM; CDR2 reads ANQGSEA. The CDR3 length is 15 residues. The CDR3 bases are TGCAGCGTTGAAGAGGGTTCCCAGGGGGCCGGGGAGCTGTTTTTT. It is translated as CSVEEGSQGAGELFF.

This clonotype was seen at least ten times. The chain carries TRBV24-1 and TRBJ2-6, with D tentatively TRBD1 (6 bases). CDR3 size: 16 residues. V dropped 6 bases and J dropped 4 bases, with 15 bases sitting between them. Germline CDR1 KGHDR, CDR2 SFDVKD. CDR3 sequence (DNA): TGTGCCACCAGTACAGGGCCTTTGCCGGGGGCCAACGTCCTGACTTTC. Translation: CATSTGPLPGANVLTF.